Each of the 9 T cell receptor beta chains below was sequenced from the same sample in a study of shared clonotypes between healthy human individuals. The table came from immunoSEQ multiplex PCR; TCRdb's copy has only in-frame clones and leaves some out. The sample has over 2 million clones; about 95% are singletons. The sample taken for sequencing was naive CD4+ T cells sorted from blood. Subset described: CD45RA+ positively selected. These receptors originate from a young man in good health.

Concerning this clone itself: A much larger clone lies one base from this, so it may be a read error. Other DNA sequences from this sample encode an identical CDR3 as well. The genes are TRBV6-5 and TRBJ1-1; TRBD1 agrees at 7 bases. CDR1 is MNHEY, CDR2 SVGAGI, per germline. The CDR3 totals 13 residues. J lost 1 base, V lost 6 bases, and 2 bases had no gene match. The CDR3 is CASSRQGNTEAFF. For the CDR3, the DNA is TGTGCCAGCAGCCGACAGGGGAACACTGAAGCTTTCTTT.

In the case of this clone: The same CDR3 can be traced to other DNA sequences in this sample. Here the CDR3 reads CASRTGTYEQYF. The DNA for the CDR3 is TGTGCCAGCCGTACAGGGACCTACGAGCAGTACTTC. The rearrangement uses TRBV28 and TRBJ2-7, with a weak D call TRBD1 (6 bases). Between the trimmed V and J ends, which lost 8 bases and 2 bases, there was a span of 10 bases. There are 12 residues in the CDR3. From germline, CDR1 is MDHEN and CDR2 SYDVKM.

The V gene is TRBV5-5, the J gene TRBJ2-7; D gene ambiguous. This CDR3 is built from 12 residues. Germline V gene data show CDR1 as SGHKS and CDR2 as YYEKEE (reference sequence). The ends were cut back, 5 bases at V and 5 bases at J, with 11 bases in the middle. The CDR3 DNA follows: TGTGCCAGCAGTCTCTATTTTGACGAGCAGTACTTC. This codes for CASSLYFDEQYF.

The chain has TRBV7-6 and TRBJ2-7; no clear D. The ends were cut back, 4 bases at V and 7 bases at J, with 8 bases in the middle. The CDR3 runs 11 residues. Germline CDR1 SGHVS, CDR2 FNYEAQ. For the CDR3, the DNA is TGTGCCAGCAGCTCTACGGGTGAGCAGTACTTC. Translating it yields CASSSTGEQYF. The full variable domain, its missing parts supplied by reference TRBV7-6 and TRBJ2-7, is GAGVSQSPRYKVTKRGQDVALRCDPISGHVSLYWYRQALGQGPEFLTYFNYEAQQDKSGLPNDRFSAERPEGSISTLTIQRTEQRDSAMYRCASSSTGEQYFGPGTRLTVT.

The V gene is TRBV19, the J gene TRBJ2-5, with 8 bases matching TRBD1. This CDR3 region has 16 residues. V dropped 1 base and J dropped 2; count of bases not matched to a gene: 6. Germline V lookup: CDR1 LNHDA, CDR2 SQIVND (reference sequence). CDR3 sequence reads: CASSIGGTGRQETQYF. The CDR3 bases are TGTGCCAGTAGTATAGGAGGGACAGGACGTCAAGAGACCCAGTACTTC.

V is TRBV9 and J is TRBJ1-4; 7 bases are shared with TRBD1. The trim removed 3 bases at V and 8 bases at J, leaving 7 bases unmatched. The CDR3 has 14 residues. Germline V gene data show CDR1 as SGDLS and CDR2 as YYNGEE. The CDR3 DNA reads TGTGCCAGCAGCGCAGGACAGGTTCGGGAAAAACTGTTTTTT. It yields the protein CASSAGQVREKLFF.

V and J are TRBV7-8 and TRBJ2-3; D might be TRBD2 (6 bases). V was clipped by 3 bases and J by 6 bases, with 16 bases between them. Germline CDR1 is SGHVS and CDR2 is FQNEAQ. The CDR3 runs to 15 residues. CDR3: CASSFRLDKADTQYF. Here the CDR3 DNA reads TGTGCCAGCAGCTTCAGACTAGATAAGGCCGATACGCAGTATTTT.

Remarks on this clone: This sample includes further DNA sequences coding for the same CDR3. This chain links TRBV4-3 with TRBJ1-6; D is ambiguous. The CDR3 totals 13 residues. Germline CDR1 and CDR2: LGHNA and YSLEER. Trimming removed 0 bases from V and 9 bases from J, with 6 bases in between. This chain's CDR3 is CASSQDRGSPLHF. The CDR3 coding sequence is TGCGCCAGCAGCCAAGATCGGGGTTCACCCCTCCACTTT.

As regards this clone: This same CDR3 is encoded by further DNA sequences in the sample. V usage is TRBV6-5 and J usage is TRBJ2-7; no reliable D call. The CDR3 totals 14 residues. V gave up 0 bases and J gave up 3 bases, with 9 bases separating them. Germline V gene lookup returns CDR1 MNHEY and CDR2 SVGAGI. The CDR3, as DNA: TGTGCCAGCAGTTACTCCCCCCGGAGCTACGAGCAGTACTTC. Protein sequence: CASSYSPRSYEQYF.